These 21 T cell receptor beta chains came from one sample sequenced in a study of cytomegalovirus exposure and HLA in healthy donors. 13 Jbeta primers and 60 Vbeta primers were used for the PCR. Method: immunoSEQ multiplex PCR; TCRdb's copy keeps in-frame clones and lacks some. The table records about 87,000 clones, under 80% of them present only once. Material for sequencing was PBMCs. Receptors originate from a man aged 25 to 40 in good health and CMV-seropositive.

The V gene is TRBV6-5, the J gene TRBJ1-1, with a possible D match to TRBD1 (5 bases). From germline, CDR1 is MNHEY and CDR2 SVGAGI. Deletions cut 6 bases from V and 5 bases from J, with 10 bases between. CDR3 length: 12 amino acids. CDR3 in DNA: TGTGCCAGCAGCCCCTCAGGGACTGAAGCTTTCTTT. Its protein is CASSPSGTEAFF.

The chain links TRBV5-1 to TRBJ1-5; a possible D gene is TRBD1 (5 bases). There are 15 residues in the CDR3. Deletions cut 0 bases from V and 0 bases from J, with 7 bases between. Germline V gene data show CDR1 as SGHRS and CDR2 as YFSETQ. The CDR3 coding sequence is TGCGCCAGCAGCTTGGAAGGGGTTAGCAATCAGCCCCAGCATTTT. Protein sequence: CASSLEGVSNQPQHF. Together with reference TRBV5-1 and TRBJ1-5, the CDR3 gives the full variable domain: KAGVTQTPRYLIKTRGQQVTLSCSPISGHRSVSWYQQTPGQGLQFLFEYFSETQRNKGNFPGRFSGRQFSNSRSEMNVSTLELGDSALYLCASSLEGVSNQPQHFGDGTRLSIL.

V is TRBV9 and J is TRBJ2-3; TRBD2 might be the D (5 bases). Looked up from germline, CDR1 is SGDLS and CDR2 is YYNGEE. Between the trimmed V and J ends, which lost 2 bases and 2 bases, there was a span of 12 bases. The CDR3 extends over 15 amino acids. The CDR3 bases are TGTGCCAGCAGCGTTGAGGGAACCCCCACAGATACGCAGTATTTT. It encodes CASSVEGTPTDTQYF.

Concerning this clone itself: At one boundary the junction diverges from the germline segment, which might be a read error. V usage is TRBV19 and J usage is TRBJ1-2; D is perhaps TRBD1 (5 bases). The CDR3 runs 16 residues. CDR1 and CDR2 from the germline V gene are LNHDA and SQIVND (reference sequence). The CDR3 DNA reads TGTGCCAGTAGCATCGCGGGGCCTAGGACTAACTATGGCTACCCCTTC. Translated, it gives CASSIAGPRTNYGYPF.

The V and J genes are TRBV6-1 and TRBJ2-7; D not certain. Trimming removed 0 bases from V and 4 bases from J, with 16 bases in between. Per the germline V gene, CDR1 is MNHNS and CDR2 is SASEGT. The CDR3 totals 16 residues. This CDR3 is CASSEAYYPNVYEQYF. In DNA form, the CDR3 reads TGTGCCAGCAGTGAAGCGTACTACCCAAACGTTTACGAGCAGTACTTC.

This clone was recorded a few times. The chain carries TRBV7-2 and TRBJ2-2; possibly TRBD1 for D (5 bases). V was clipped by 4 bases and J by 2 bases, with 11 bases between them. There are 15 residues in the CDR3. Germline V gene lookup returns CDR1 SGHTA and CDR2 FQGNSA. The CDR3 DNA is TGTGCCAGCAGCTCAGGGCCCATTAACACCGGGGAGCTGTTTTTT. Amino acid sequence: CASSSGPINTGELFF.

The chain uses TRBV25-1 and TRBJ1-1; 9 bases are a match to TRBD1. This CDR3 has 17 amino acids. V trimming: 4 bases; J trimming: 1 base; junction bases outside the gene matches: 10. Per germline, CDR1 MGHDK and CDR2 SYGVNS. The CDR3 DNA is TGTGCCAGCAGTGGGTTAACAGGGGGCAGAAGGAACACTGAAGCTTTCTTT. It translates to CASSGLTGGRRNTEAFF.

The sample holds a few counts of this clone. This chain uses TRBV25-1 with TRBJ1-5; D is uncertain. The V end was cut by 9 bases, the J end by 5 bases, with 23 bases between. The CDR3 spans 16 residues. Germline CDR1 and CDR2: MGHDK and SYGVNS. The CDR3: CASLNGSRREYQPQHF. CDR3 DNA: TGTGCCAGTTTAAACGGCTCGCGGCGGGAATATCAGCCCCAGCATTTT.

The chain has TRBV28 and TRBJ2-7; 7 nucleotides agree with TRBD1. V lost 8 bases to trimming and J lost 4 bases; unmatched junction nucleotides: 5. CDR1 MDHEN and CDR2 SYDVKM come from the germline V gene. This CDR3 spans 12 amino acids. The CDR3 region is CASLAGGYEQYF. The CDR3 nucleotides read TGTGCCAGCCTGGCAGGGGGATACGAGCAGTACTTC.

Turning to this clone: One end of the junction fails to match germline, which may point to a read error. This chain joins TRBV7-7 and TRBJ2-1, with 10 bases aligning to TRBD2. The CDR3 runs 14 residues. Germline assignment: CDR1 SSHAT and CDR2 FNYEAQ (reference sequence). The CDR3 protein is CASSLSSGGNEQFF. CDR3 DNA sequence: TGTGCTAGCAGCCTATCTAGCGGGGGCAATGAGCAGTTCTTC.

This clone was seen more than once but under ten times. The V call is TRBV6-1, the J call TRBJ2-5; 9 nucleotides match TRBD2. The end of the DNA is better explained by TRBJ2-7, so the J call may be wrong. The CDR3 covers 15 residues. The V gene's germline CDR1 is MNHNS and CDR2 SASEGT. The CDR3 spells CASSEDLAGPYEQYF. The CDR3 coding sequence is TGTGCCAGCAGTGAAGACCTAGCGGGACCCTACGAGCAGTACTTC.

In its sample, this clone was seen once. The chain joins TRBV2 to TRBJ2-7; a possible D gene is TRBD2 (5 bases). CDR1 and CDR2 (germline): SNHLY, FYNNEI. V was pared by 4 bases and J by 2 bases, with 9 bases between. The CDR3 runs 13 residues. In DNA, the CDR3 is TGTGCCAGCAGTGGTCTAGCTGCCTACGAGCAGTACTTC. Translating gives CASSGLAAYEQYF.

V usage is TRBV7-8 and J usage is TRBJ2-1, with D tentatively TRBD2 (5 bases). CDR3 size: 13 residues. The V and J ends lost 1 base and 15 bases respectively, with 16 bases between them. Germline loops: CDR1 SGHVS, CDR2 FQNEAQ. The CDR3 here is CASSLGRTEPRFF. The CDR3 DNA follows: TGTGCCAGCAGCTTAGGGAGGACGGAACCTAGGTTCTTC.

This chain joins TRBV15 and TRBJ2-1; 9 bases align to TRBD2. Looked up from germline, CDR1 is LNHNV and CDR2 is YYDKDF (reference sequence). V was clipped by 6 bases and J by 6 bases; unmatched bases: 24. The CDR3 contains 20 residues. The CDR3 region is CATSPLVRREGGIYFNEQFF. In DNA form, the CDR3 reads TGTGCCACCAGTCCGCTAGTGAGGCGGGAGGGGGGCATTTATTTCAATGAGCAGTTCTTC.

This clone was observed a handful of times. CDR3 DNA sequence: TGTGCCATCATGGCGTCCTCCGGGGAGGCTGAAGCTTTCTTT. Translating it yields CAIMASSGEAEAFF. The chain carries TRBV10-3 and TRBJ1-1; no definite D call. V was cut by 7 bases and J by 6 bases, with 18 bases left in between. This CDR3 is 14 amino acids long. In germline, CDR1 is ENHRY, CDR2 SYGVKD.

CDR3 protein: CASSLDRGRLNGYTF. As DNA, the CDR3 is TGCGCCAGCAGCCTTGACAGGGGGCGGTTGAATGGCTACACCTTC. The chain recombines TRBV4-3 with TRBJ1-2, with TRBD1 identical over 10 bases. V lost 4 bases and J lost 6; bases outside the gene matches: 8. The CDR3 spans 15 residues. CDR1 and CDR2 (germline): LGHNA, YSLEER.

The gene calls are TRBV7-7 and TRBJ2-1; TRBD2 agrees at 8 bases. The J segment lost 7 bases and the V segment lost 1 base, leaving 12 bases of the junction unmatched. The CDR3 has 17 residues. Germline CDR1 SSHAT, CDR2 FNYEAQ (reference sequence). The CDR3 is CASSLGGGRRPWNEQFF. The CDR3 DNA follows: TGTGCCAGCAGCTTAGGGGGCGGGAGGAGACCATGGAATGAGCAGTTCTTC.

The rearrangement joins TRBV6-6 to TRBJ2-1, with 10 nucleotides matching TRBD1. Germline CDR1 MNHNY, CDR2 SVGAGI (reference sequence). The length of the CDR3 is 16 residues. Trimming at V came to 2 bases and at J to 9 bases, leaving 10 bases not matched to a gene. The CDR3 coding sequence is TGTGCCAGCAGTTACCCGCGACAGGGGGCGCCCACTGAGCAGTTCTTC. Amino acids: CASSYPRQGAPTEQFF.

Here the CDR3 reads CASSQIAETQYF. In DNA, the CDR3 is TGTGCCAGCAGCCAAATTGCGGAGACCCAGTACTTC. The chain joins TRBV5-5 to TRBJ2-5, with D unresolved. Germline V gives CDR1 SGHKS, CDR2 YYEKEE (reference sequence). The CDR3 runs to 12 residues. Between the trimmed V and J ends, which lost 4 bases and 5 bases, there was a span of 9 bases.

The rearrangement links TRBV5-6 to TRBJ2-7; 7 bases are a match to TRBD1. V gave up 1 base and J gave up 5 bases; unmatched junction bases: 3. Germline assignment: CDR1 SGHDT and CDR2 YYEEEE. The CDR3 length is 13 residues. CDR3 bases: TGTGCCAGCAGCTTGCGACAGGGCCACGAGCAGTACTTC. Encoded protein: CASSLRQGHEQYF.

The chain is built from TRBV27 and TRBJ1-1; D not resolved. The CDR3 runs 13 residues. In germline, CDR1 is MNHEY, CDR2 SMNVEV (reference sequence). V was pared by 6 bases and J by 0 bases, with 8 bases between. CDR3: CASRQKMNTEAFF. The CDR3 DNA follows: TGTGCCAGCAGGCAGAAGATGAACACTGAAGCTTTCTTT.